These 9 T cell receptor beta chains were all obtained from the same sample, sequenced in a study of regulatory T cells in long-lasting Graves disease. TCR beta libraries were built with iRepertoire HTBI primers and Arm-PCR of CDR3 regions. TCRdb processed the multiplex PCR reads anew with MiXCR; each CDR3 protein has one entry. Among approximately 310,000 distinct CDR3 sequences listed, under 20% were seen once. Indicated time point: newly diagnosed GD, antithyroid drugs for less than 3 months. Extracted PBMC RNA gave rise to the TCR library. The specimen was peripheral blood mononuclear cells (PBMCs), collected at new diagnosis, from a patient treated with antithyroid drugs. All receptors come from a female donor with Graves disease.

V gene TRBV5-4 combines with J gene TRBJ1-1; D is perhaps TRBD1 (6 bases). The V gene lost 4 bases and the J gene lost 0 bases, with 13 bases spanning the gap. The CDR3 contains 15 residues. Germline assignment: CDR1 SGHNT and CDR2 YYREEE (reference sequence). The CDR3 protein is CASSKGTNVNTEAFF. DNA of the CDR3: TGTGCCAGCAGCAAAGGGACAAACGTGAACACTGAAGCTTTCTTT.

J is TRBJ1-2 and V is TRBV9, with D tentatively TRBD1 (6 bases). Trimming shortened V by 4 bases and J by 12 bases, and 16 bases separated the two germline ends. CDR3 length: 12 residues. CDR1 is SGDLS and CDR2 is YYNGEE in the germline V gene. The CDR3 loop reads CASSNPGGPHTF. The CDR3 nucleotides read TGTGCCAGCAGCAACCCGGGGGGCCCTCACACCTTC.

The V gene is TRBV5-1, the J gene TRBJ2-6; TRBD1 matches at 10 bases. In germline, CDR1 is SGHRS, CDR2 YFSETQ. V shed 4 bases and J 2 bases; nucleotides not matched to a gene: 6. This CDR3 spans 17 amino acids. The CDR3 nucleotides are TGCGCCAGCAGCGGAGGGGACAGGGGTACTGGGGCCAACGTCCTGACTTTC. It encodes CASSGGDRGTGANVLTF. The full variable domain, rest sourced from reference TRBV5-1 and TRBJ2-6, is KAGVTQTPRYLIKTRGQQVTLSCSPISGHRSVSWYQQTPGQGLQFLFEYFSETQRNKGNFPGRFSGRQFSNSRSEMNVSTLELGDSALYLCASSGGDRGTGANVLTFGAGSRLTVL.

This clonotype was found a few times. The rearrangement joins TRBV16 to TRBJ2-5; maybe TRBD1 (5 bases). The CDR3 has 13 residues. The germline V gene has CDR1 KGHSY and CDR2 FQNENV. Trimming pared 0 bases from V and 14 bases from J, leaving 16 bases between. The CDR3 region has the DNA TGTGCCAGCAGCCAATCCAAAGGGGCAGTAGAATACTTC. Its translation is CASSQSKGAVEYF.

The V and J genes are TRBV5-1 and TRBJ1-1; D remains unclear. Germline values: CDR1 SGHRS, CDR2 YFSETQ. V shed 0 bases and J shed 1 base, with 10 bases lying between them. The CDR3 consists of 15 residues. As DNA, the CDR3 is TGCGCCAGCAGCTTGGCGGGCGGATCGAACACTGAAGCTTTCTTT. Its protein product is CASSLAGGSNTEAFF.

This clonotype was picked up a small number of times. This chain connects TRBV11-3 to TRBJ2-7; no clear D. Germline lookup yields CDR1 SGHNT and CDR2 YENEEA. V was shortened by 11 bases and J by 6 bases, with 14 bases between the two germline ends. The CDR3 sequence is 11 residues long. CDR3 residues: CAWSVTSEQYF. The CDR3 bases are TGTGCCTGGAGTGTAACGTCCGAGCAGTACTTC.

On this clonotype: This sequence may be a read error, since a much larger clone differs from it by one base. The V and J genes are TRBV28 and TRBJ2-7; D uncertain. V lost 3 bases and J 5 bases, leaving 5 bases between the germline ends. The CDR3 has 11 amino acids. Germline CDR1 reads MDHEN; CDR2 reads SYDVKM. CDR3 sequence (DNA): TGTGCCAGCAGTTTTATCGACGAGCAGTACTTC. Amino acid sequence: CASSFIDEQYF.

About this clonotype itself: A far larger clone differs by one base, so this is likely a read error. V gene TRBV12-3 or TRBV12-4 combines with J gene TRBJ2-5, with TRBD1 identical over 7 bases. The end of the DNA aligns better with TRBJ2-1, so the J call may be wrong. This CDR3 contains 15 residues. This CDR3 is CASSPTGTDGNEQFF. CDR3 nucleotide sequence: TGTGCCAGCAGTCCCACCGGGACAGATGGCAATGAGCAGTTCTTC.

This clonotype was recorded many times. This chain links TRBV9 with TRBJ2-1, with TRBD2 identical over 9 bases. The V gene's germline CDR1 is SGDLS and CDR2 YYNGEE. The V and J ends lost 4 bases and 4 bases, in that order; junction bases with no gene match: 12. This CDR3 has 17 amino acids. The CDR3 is CASSPPRPSGDYNEQFF. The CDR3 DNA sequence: TGTGCCAGCAGCCCCCCCCGGCCTAGCGGGGATTACAATGAGCAGTTCTTC.